This TCR beta chain was identified in a study of cytomegalovirus exposure and HLA in healthy donors (TCRdb year 2017). Background for the entire study: According to an earlier analysis of several hundred of the donors, some 170 million T cells yielded some 110 million unique TCR beta sequences and around 300 Gb of sequence data. On average, roughly 240,000 unique TCR beta nucleotide sequences were sequenced per donor among 398 genotyped donors of the cohort, with 15% to 20% of those sequences being non-productive. The study used immunosequencing to profile the T cell repertoires of approximately 650 subjects and linked those repertoires to cytomegalovirus serostatus. In a later genetic analysis, genome-wide SNP genotypes for about three fifths of the roughly 670 donors were used, and that subset was treated as a discovery cohort. The study was designed to test whether signatures of past pathogen exposure could be identified by cataloging public T cell receptors. High-throughput TCR immunosequencing, statistical association of individual TCRs with disease status, and machine learning were combined to predict cytomegalovirus infection status. A later analysis re-examined previously published TCR beta repertoires from about 670 donors and added high-resolution HLA genotyping to investigate patterns of TCR occurrence. Of the roughly 390 genotyped donors, about 80% fell in the genetic ancestry cluster associated with self-reported Caucasian donors. Alongside the repertoire data, information on donor age, sex, ethnicity and CMV serostatus was compiled. In addition to the first cohort of 500 to 850 subjects, a separate validation cohort of 120 different subjects was used. Roughly 320 gigabases of sequencing data and around 90 million unique TCR sequences made up an early release that covered about 640 HLA-typed donors. Every repertoire in the discovery cohort had been generated on one and the same sequencing platform. Typing coverage varied by locus: roughly 620-640 donors for A, B, C, DRB1 and DQB1; some 520 for DQA1; approximately 610 for DPA1; approximately 470 for DPB1. An earlier analysis of 450 to 750 of the donors used high-throughput TCR beta sequencing to judge whether each TCR beta V gene segment behaved as functional or pseudogenic. In the later analysis, no new phenotypic data were used to find candidate immune exposures; instead, reliance was placed on TCR beta sequences and their occurrence across donors. Both class I and class II loci were covered by HLA typing, at four-digit resolution. Roughly five DR-DQ haplotypes were handled as single units for association and clustering because linkage in the cohort was strong.

For this clone: The antigen it recognizes is unknown. No much larger clonotype is one base removed from it; base qualities were not supplied.

On the study overall, not on this receptor specifically: Because HLA typing was unavailable for some donors at each locus, only the typed subset was used in association tests. Roughly uniform sequencing depth across donors was assumed in presence/absence analyses, although this assumption may not hold. Compared with the approximately 670-donor mean, donors in an Asian-associated ancestry cluster had fewer N-insertions in productive TCRs, according to a later genetic analysis. The authors suggested that the approach could potentially be generalized to other disease states and immunological phenotypes. According to a later analysis, TCR association rates differed among HLA loci, with DRB1 alleles showing the most associated TCRs and HLA-C alleles showing the fewest. The sequencing pipeline was judged likely to have produced a cluster of highly shared sequence variants as a technical artifact. Correlated functional status among segregating V segments might reflect linkage disequilibrium, but an unknown experimental factor could not be ruled out. A later analysis found that most CMV-associated TCR beta chains appeared HLA-restricted, with HLA associations seemingly driven largely by CMV exposure. The study listed approximately 150 TCR beta chains as associated with cytomegalovirus. An earlier analysis of approximately 530 of the donors showed that most TCR beta V segments appeared in productive rearrangements either about 90% or about 30% of the time, which broadly matched IMGT annotations. In both the original and validation cohorts, the classifier was reported to diagnose cytomegalovirus status with high specificity and sensitivity. Because counts were too low, roughly 18 rarely observed V segments, including chromosome 9 orphons, were left out of the earlier analysis of 500 to 750 of the donors. In a later analysis, HLA-associated TCR beta chains were found to be more clonally expanded and to have lower generation probabilities than equally common non-associated chains. Specific HLA alleles were associated with 18,000 or so TCR beta sequences at a false discovery rate of 0.05 in a later analysis. This cohort had only TCR beta chains sequenced, and the lack of alpha or paired-chain data limited which features could be detected. Strong co-occurrence of HLA alleles, especially DR and DQ, made assigning TCR associations to individual alleles difficult. Most TCR sequences were seen in very few donors, while some public TCRs were found in many individuals. A further reported finding was that TCR beta sequences accurately predicted the HLA-A and HLA-B alleles for most subjects in the first cohort. Some IMGT-functional V segments, including TRBV6-2 and TRBV6-3, could not be told apart with the 87-base-pair reads, so those segments were excluded. A few of the identified cytomegalovirus-associated TCR beta chains were confirmed in vitro to be specific for cytomegalovirus antigens. In a later genetic analysis, a missense DCLRE1C variant was associated with V-gene and J-gene trimming of TCR beta chains, and the association was replicated in an independent cohort. CMV serostatus was the only immune exposure information available for the cohort. In a later analysis, several top co-occurrence clusters were reported to appear linked to parvovirus B19, influenza, CMV and Epstein-Barr virus.

In total, around 600 healthy bone marrow donors made up the cohort. All cohort members were sampled while nominally healthy, although unrecorded immune exposures were likely present. The donor tested CMV seronegative, placing the donor among the 300 to 400 seronegative members of the cohort. A peripheral blood sample was provided by each donor, and peripheral blood mononuclear cells were used for TCR beta sequencing. Genomic DNA extraction from the blood cell samples was performed with the Qiagen DNeasy Blood Extraction Kit. From the cysteine up to the phenylalanine, the CDR3 has a length of 17 residues. Only the CDR3 region is kept as DNA, spanning 51 bases read in frame from base 1. V lost 0 bases and J lost 5 bases; the stretch between them is 19 bases long. CDR1 and CDR2 are read off the germline V gene (reference sequence) as LNHDA and SQIVND. Library preparation employed the immunoSEQ multiplex PCR assay. A mixture of 60 forward primers for TCR Vbeta segments and 13 reverse primers for TCR Jbeta segments was used in the multiplex PCR. A multiplex PCR assay on genomic DNA amplified the CDR3 region of rearranged TCR beta genes. The Illumina HiSeq System was used to sequence the amplified TCR beta libraries as 87-base-pair reads. Concerning the study's data processing: A later analysis counted some 80 million unique TCR beta chains across the 666 repertoires, and 9 million to 14 million of these chains were shared by at least two donors. To remove PCR and sequencing errors, raw reads were error-corrected and collapsed into unique sequences using a nearest-neighbor algorithm that merged closely related sequences. Alignment of CDR3 sequences to IMGT reference sequences was used to assign V, D and J gene segments. For a sequence to be retained, a match of at least six nucleotides to both a V gene segment and a J gene segment was required. Rearrangements were called productive when the CDR3 lacked stop codons and stayed in frame with V and J; all others were non-productive. CDR3 was defined according to IMGT convention as the region running from the second conserved V-encoded cysteine to the conserved J-encoded phenylalanine. The earlier analysis of about 590 of the donors excluded sequences that lacked an unambiguous match to a single V gene segment. An earlier analysis of approximately 590 of the donors classified V segments as functional when productive rearrangements were above 56.7% and as segregating when the standard deviation between donors was above 5%. A statistical classification framework was built to diagnose cytomegalovirus status from the catalog of TCR beta chain sequences. In a later analysis, TCR nucleotide sequences were compared against IMGT/GENE-DB human TR gene sequences so that V and J genes could be assigned. Using the TCRdist pipeline, a later analysis assigned CDR3 sequences along with most-parsimonious VDJ recombination scenarios. A later analysis defined each TCR beta chain by its CDR3 amino acid sequence plus V-gene family, and excluded reads lacking a unique V-gene family. As a way to deal with suspected cross-contamination and a sequencing artifact, a later analysis dropped nearly 600 nucleotide sequences that were highly shared and had low generation probability. A later analysis calculated a clonal expansion index for each public chain from normalized within-repertoire ranks of inferred template counts. A later analysis computed generation probabilities with a VDJ recombination model fitted to out-of-frame rearrangements, and checked the results against IGoR. A later analysis scored TCR-TCR, TCR-HLA and TCR-CMV co-occurrence with hypergeometric tests, applying a repertoire-size bias correction to TCR pairs. In a later analysis, false discovery rates were estimated by permuting HLA or CMV assignments 20 times. In a later analysis, co-occurring TCRs were grouped with DBSCAN, and TCRdist sequence similarity was added when clustering was performed within HLA-allele-positive subsets. Repertoires with fewer than 30,000 or more than 120,000 public chains were left out of co-occurrence clustering, as were five repertoires with anomalous nucleotide sharing. The table was pulled from immuneACCESS by TCRdb, which kept in-frame rearrangements only. Such tables lose some clones; where checked, under half of the loss comes from unresolved V genes, and the rest has no known cause. For V, J and clone size, that table is used; D and trimming come from the DNA. The sample table lists 110,000 to 150,000 clones, 77% of them with a count of one. Of the sample, 3.5% to 5% is held by the ten largest clones.

The chain joins TRBV19 to TRBJ1-2; a weak D assignment points to TRBD1 (6 bases agree). The origin of this receptor is a male donor in good health and CMV-seronegative. Sequencing was performed on PBMCs. The CDR3 has the sequence CASSIDPPTGSWYGYTF. The sequenced DNA is TGTGCCAGTAGTATAGACCCTCCGACAGGCTCCTGGTATGGCTACACCTTC.